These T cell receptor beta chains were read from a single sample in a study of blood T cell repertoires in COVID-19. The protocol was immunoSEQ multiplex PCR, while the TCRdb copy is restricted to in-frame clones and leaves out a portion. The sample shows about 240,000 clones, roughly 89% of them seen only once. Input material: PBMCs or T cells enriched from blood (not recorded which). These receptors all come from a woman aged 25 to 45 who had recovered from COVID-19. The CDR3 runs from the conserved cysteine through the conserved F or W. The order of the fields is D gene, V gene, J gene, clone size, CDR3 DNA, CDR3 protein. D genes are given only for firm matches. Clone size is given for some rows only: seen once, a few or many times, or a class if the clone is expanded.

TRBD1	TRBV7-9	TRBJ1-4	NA	TGTGCCAGCAGCTTCGGGACAGGGGGCGAAAAACTGTTTTTT	CASSFGTGGEKLFF
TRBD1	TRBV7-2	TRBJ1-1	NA	TGTGCCAGCAGCGAACGGGGGACAGTTGAAGCTTTCTTT	CASSERGTVEAFF
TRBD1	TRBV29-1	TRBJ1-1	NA	TGCAGCGTTGCGGGACAGAGATTGAACACTGAAGCTTTCTTT	CSVAGQRLNTEAFF
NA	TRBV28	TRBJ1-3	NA	TGTGCCAGCAGTTTATATCCCCCGAGCTCTGGAAACACCATATATTTT	CASSLYPPSSGNTIYF
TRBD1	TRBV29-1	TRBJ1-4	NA	TGCAGCGCTTGGGGACAGAATAATGAAAAACTGTTTTTT	CSAWGQNNEKLFF
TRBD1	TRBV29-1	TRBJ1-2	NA	TGCAGCGTTGTCGGGTCGGACAGGGAAGGATATGGCTACACCTTC	CSVVGSDREGYGYTF
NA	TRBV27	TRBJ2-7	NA	TGTGCCAGCAGTTTATCTTACACTAACTCCTACGAGCAGTACTTC	CASSLSYTNSYEQYF
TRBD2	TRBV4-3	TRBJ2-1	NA	TGCGCCAGCAGCCAAGAGACTAGCGGGAGAAATGAGCAGTTCTTC	CASSQETSGRNEQFF
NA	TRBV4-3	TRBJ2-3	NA	TGCGCCAGCAGCACGCTGAGGGGGAGGGCAACAGATACGCAGTATTTT	CASSTLRGRATDTQYF
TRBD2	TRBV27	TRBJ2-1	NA	TGTGCCAGCAGTTTAAGGTTTGGTTGGCTAGCGGATTCGGATGAGCAGTTCTTC	CASSLRFGWLADSDEQFF
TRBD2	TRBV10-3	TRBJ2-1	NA	TGTGCCATCAGTGAGGGGAGCGGGATGGGGTACAATGAGCAGTTCTTC	CAISEGSGMGYNEQFF
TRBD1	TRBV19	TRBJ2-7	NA	TGTGCCAGTAGTATAGAAGGAGGGGACAGGGGGGAGCAGTACTTC	CASSIEGGDRGEQYF
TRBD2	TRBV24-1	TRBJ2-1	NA	TGTGCCACCAGTAGGGTGGGACTAGCGGGGCACAATGAGCAGTTCTTC	CATSRVGLAGHNEQFF
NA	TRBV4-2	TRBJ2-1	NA	TGTGCCAGCAGCCCAATGCCTACCTACAATGAGCAGTTCTTC	CASSPMPTYNEQFF
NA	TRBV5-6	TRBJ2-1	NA	TGTGCCAGCAGCTTGAGGACAGCCTCCTACAATGAGCAGTTCTTC	CASSLRTASYNEQFF
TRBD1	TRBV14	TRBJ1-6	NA	TGTGCCAGCAGCCAAGGGACAGGGGGTCATGGCTCCTATAATTCACCCCTCCACTTT	CASSQGTGGHGSYNSPLHF
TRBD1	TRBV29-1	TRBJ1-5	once	TGCAGCGCCCGGACAGGGAATAGCAATCAGCCCCAGCATTTT	CSARTGNSNQPQHF